This T cell receptor beta chain was captured by sequencing in a study of OX40 agonist ivuxolimab in advanced cancers. The table came from immunoSEQ multiplex PCR; TCRdb's copy has only in-frame clones and leaves some out. The table records 65,000 or so clones, approximately 88% of them present only once. The study's findings and limits: On average, CD8+ T cells had more expanded clones than CD4+.

On this clone: Its target is unknown.

V was clipped by 3 bases and J by 3 bases, with 11 bases between them. Germline lookup yields CDR1 SNHLY and CDR2 FYNNEI. This CDR3 region has 14 residues. The TCR originated in an adult with an advanced solid tumor such as melanoma, head and neck, liver or kidney cancer. The source material was CD4+ or CD8+ T cells sorted from blood, sampled in a trial of the OX40 agonist ivuxolimab. The chain combines TRBV2 with TRBJ1-2; D gene ambiguous. For the CDR3, the DNA is TGTGCCAGCAGTGATAGTTCCCTCGACTATGGCTACACCTTC. This translates into CASSDSSLDYGYTF.